This T cell receptor (beta chain) emerged from a study of CD8+ T cells in alopecia areata. Study-level findings and limits: The study found higher clonality in lesional than normal scalp, especially in alopecia totalis/universalis.

The V segment lost 5 bases and the J segment 7 bases; nucleotides outside the gene matches: 7. The CDR3 is made up of 14 amino acids. Looked up from germline, CDR1 is LNHDA and CDR2 is SQIVND (reference sequence). Extraction and reverse transcription of RNA yielded cDNA as the sequencing template. Method: immunoSEQ multiplex PCR; TCRdb's copy keeps in-frame clones and lacks some. This sample carries 95,000 to 120,000 clones, under 65% of them seen once, and the ten largest clones take approximately 23%. On this clone itself: Its specificity is not known.

Sequenced sample: NKG2D-low CD8+ T cells sorted from blood. This TCR came from a human donor with alopecia areata. V is TRBV19 and J is TRBJ2-7; the match to TRBD2 covers 11 bases. CDR3 loop: CASSASSGRREQYF. The CDR3, as DNA: TGTGCCAGTAGTGCGTCTAGCGGGAGGAGAGAGCAGTACTTC.